The 9 T cell receptor beta chains reported below all come from one sample, sequenced in a study of response to subunit inactivated influenza vaccine. A single record per CDR3 protein comes from TCRdb applying MiXCR to the RT-PCR reads. This repertoire shows approximately 170,000 distinct CDR3 sequences, 12% found once; its top ten account for 25% to 35%. The data were also submitted as part of a second study, on T cells expressing NK-cell markers. That investigation notes: Generation of TCR beta cDNA was performed by 5'RACE template switching incorporating UMIs.

Sequenced material: CD8+ T cells sorted from PBMCs, taken roughly 13 days after vaccination. The receptors were gathered from a man over 45 who received an inactivated influenza vaccine.

This clonotype was observed a few times. The V call is TRBV7-9, the J call TRBJ2-1; D possibly corresponds to TRBD1 (6 bases). The CDR3 covers 14 residues. Trimming took 4 bases from V and 7 from J, leaving 14 bases between them. CDR1 and CDR2 (germline): SEHNR, FQNEAQ (reference sequence). In DNA form, the CDR3 reads TGTGCCAGCAGCTCCGCCCTAACAGGGAATGAGCAGTTCTTC. The encoded protein is CASSSALTGNEQFF.

This sequence joins TRBV4-3 and TRBJ2-1, with D possibly called TRBD1 or TRBD2 (5 bases each). The CDR3 spans 17 residues. Germline V CDR1 and CDR2: LGHNA, YSLEER. Trimming stripped 4 bases from V and 0 bases from J, with 16 bases between. DNA of the CDR3: TGCGCCAGCAGCCCCCTTTCCGAGGGGAGCTCCTACAATGAGCAGTTCTTC. Translating it yields CASSPLSEGSSYNEQFF.

This clonotype was seen a few times. The chain recombines TRBV12-3 or TRBV12-4 with TRBJ2-1; 7 bases fit TRBD1. Trimming took 4 bases from V and 8 from J; bases not matched to a gene: 5. This CDR3 is built from 13 residues. CDR3 residues: CASSSTGHHEQFF. In DNA, the CDR3 is TGTGCCAGCAGTTCGACAGGGCACCATGAGCAGTTCTTC.

As to this clonotype: No DNA is shown, since the ends of the CDR3 on it are uncertain; the CDR3 is the one TCRdb lists. The chain carries TRBV21-1 and TRBJ2-7; the D call in the table, TRBD1, was not verified against the DNA. TRBV21-1 is a listed pseudogene. Including both end residues, the CDR3 is 21 amino acids long. CDR3 protein: CASSKALFGDGIKTLQLEQYF.

This clonotype was detected only a few times. The CDR3, as DNA: TGTGCCAGCACCCGAACCGGTGCGAGTAGCTCCTACAATGAGCAGTTCTTC. Its translation: CASTRTGASSSYNEQFF. The genes are TRBV25-1 and TRBJ2-1; D unclear. The CDR3 loop spans 17 amino acids. Germline V lookup: CDR1 MGHDK, CDR2 SYGVNS. V was cut by 7 bases and J by 0 bases, with 19 bases left in between.

The rearrangement uses TRBV10-2 and TRBJ2-7, with D perhaps matching TRBD2 (6 bases). Deletions cut 6 bases from V and 5 bases from J, with 14 bases between. The CDR3 spans 13 residues. Germline V gene data show CDR1 as WSHSY and CDR2 as SAAADI. The CDR3 DNA is TGCGCCAGCAGGGGAGGTATCCTCCACGAGCAGTACTTC. Protein: CASRGGILHEQYF.

The rearrangement joins TRBV6-1 to TRBJ1-2, with a weak D call TRBD1 (5 bases). V was trimmed by 3 bases and J by 3 bases, leaving 20 bases between them. CDR3 length: 17 amino acids. Germline V gene data show CDR1 as MNHNS and CDR2 as SASEGT. The CDR3: CASSEAAWGGEDYGYTF. CDR3 nucleotides: TGTGCCAGCAGTGAGGCGGCGTGGGGGGGAGAGGACTATGGCTACACCTTC.

This clonotype was seen at least ten times. The V call is TRBV29-1, the J call TRBJ2-7; TRBD1 aligns across 12 bases. The CDR3 has 13 amino acids. The germline CDR1 and CDR2 sequences are SQVTM and ANQGSEA. Trimming removed 6 bases from V and 4 bases from J; junction bases left unmatched: 4. Written as DNA, the CDR3 is TGCAGCGTGGGGACAGGGGGCTTTTACGAGCAGTACTTC. Translating it yields CSVGTGGFYEQYF.

The chain recombines TRBV4-3 with TRBJ1-1; unclear D gene. V was pared by 0 bases and J by 1 base, with 9 bases between. Germline CDR1 reads LGHNA; CDR2 reads YSLEER. The CDR3 is made up of 15 amino acids. CDR3 coding DNA: TGCGCCAGCAGCCAAGATGAGGTGGGGAACACTGAAGCTTTCTTT. This codes for CASSQDEVGNTEAFF.